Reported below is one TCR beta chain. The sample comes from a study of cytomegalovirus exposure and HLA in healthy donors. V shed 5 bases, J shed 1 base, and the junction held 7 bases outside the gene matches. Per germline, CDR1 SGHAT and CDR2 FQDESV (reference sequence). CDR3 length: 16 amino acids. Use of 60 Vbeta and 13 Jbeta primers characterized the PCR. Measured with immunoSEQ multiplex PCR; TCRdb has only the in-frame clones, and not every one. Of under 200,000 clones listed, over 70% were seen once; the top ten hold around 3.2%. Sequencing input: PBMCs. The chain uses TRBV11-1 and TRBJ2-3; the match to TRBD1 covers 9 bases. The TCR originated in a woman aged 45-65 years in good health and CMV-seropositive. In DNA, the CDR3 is TGTGCCAGCAGCAACCGGGACAGGGACGGCACAGATACGCAGTATTTT. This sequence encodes CASSNRDRDGTDTQYF.